This T cell receptor beta chain was sequenced during a study of early T cells in non-severe SARS-CoV-2 infection (dated by TCRdb to about 2021). Regarding the study in general: Because TCR sequencing was done on bulk RNA from unsorted whole blood, the alpha and beta chains could not be paired. Study-wide conclusions, independent of this receptor: Matching against VDJdb was skewed toward anti-spike CD8 responses, likely underestimated virus-specific expansions, and missed private and CD4 specificities.

Only a few counts were recorded for this clonotype. Its antigen has not been determined. Base qualities were left out, and no much larger clone turns up one base away. From a lookup of the germline V gene, CDR1 and CDR2 are SQVTM and ANQGSEA. Germline trimming: 6 bases from V, 1 base from J; junction bases outside gene matches: 8. Taken from cysteine to phenylalanine, the CDR3 has 14 residues. Kept here is only the CDR3 DNA, which spans 42 bases and is read in frame from base 1. Set within a cohort of healthcare workers in London, UK, this nested case-control study involved weekly PCR testing of nasopharyngeal swabs along with blood sampling. Healthcare workers were enrolled in the week of the UK lockdown, from 23 to 31 March 2020, and were followed every week for up to roughly 16 weeks. The library came from 5' RACE. TCRdb names NextSeq 500 as the instrument used. In the TCR library protocol, unique molecular identifiers were attached to individual cDNA molecules to correct for PCR bias and sequencing error. Sequencing covered both TCR alpha and beta chains, and within each sample the abundances of alpha and beta sequences were tightly co-correlated. In the original analysis: Decombinator V4 was used to perform V gene, J gene and CDR3 annotation of TCR sequences. Expanded TCRs were defined as changing significantly between any two time points under a Poisson model with p below 0.0001. Abundances of TCRs were expressed as counts per million after normalisation to the total number of TCRs sequenced in each sample. TRAV1-2 paired with TRAJ12, TRAJ20 or TRAJ33 defined MAIT TCRs, while TRAV10 paired with TRAJ18 defined iNKT TCRs. VDJdb, accessed 1 November 2021, was searched for CMV, EBV and SARS-CoV-2 annotated TCRs, with TCRs annotated for multiple antigens excluded. TCRdb trimmed the raw reads at Q25, called clones with MiXCR and kept productive beta chains. Identical CDR3 protein sequences are pooled into one entry, listed with their most common genes and DNA. The V and J calls shown here were made by TCRdb, not taken from the authors' results. This sample lists about 76,000 distinct CDR3 sequences; about 11% were detected once. Of the sample, 4% to 5% is held by the ten largest clones.

This clonotype originated in an adult who was a healthcare worker with PCR-confirmed SARS-CoV-2 infection or an uninfected control (not recorded which). Sequencing was carried out using whole blood. The sequence links TRBV29-1 to TRBJ2-7, with 8 bases aligning to TRBD1. The sequenced DNA: TGCAGCGTGGAATCGACAGGGGAATCCTACGAGCAGTACTTC. Its translation is CSVESTGESYEQYF.